This entry concerns a single TCR beta chain. In this sample, this clone turned up once. This clone's antigen is unknown. Base qualities are missing; no much larger clone stands one base away. The trial excluded patients who had a history of autoimmune disease or were on systemic immunosuppression. In every dose cohort, peripheral blood was drawn for TCR sequencing at baseline, cycle 4 day 1, and cycle 7 day 1. The samples were drawn from a first-in-human, open-label, multicenter phase I dose-escalation trial of ivuxolimab. Adults with locally advanced or metastatic head and neck squamous cell, hepatocellular, melanoma or renal cell carcinoma were enrolled in the trial. Before TCR sequencing, CD4+ and CD8+ T cells were separately sorted from peripheral blood. For sequencing of the TCRbeta CDR3 region, genomic DNA was extracted from the sorted cells. TCRbeta CDR3 regions were sequenced using the immunoSEQ Assay. TCRdb obtained this table from immuneACCESS and retained in-frame rearrangements with V and J assigned. These tables miss some clones; where compared with another copy, unresolved V genes account for less than half of the shortfall, and the remainder is unexplained. The sample contains about 63,000 clones, about 88% of them found a single time. Together, the top ten hold 0.76% of the sample.

This sample is part of a study of OX40 agonist ivuxolimab in advanced cancers. About the full investigation: Ivuxolimab was an agonistic, fully human IgG2 monoclonal antibody directed against OX40 (CD134), a costimulatory receptor. Peripheral TCRbeta sequencing aimed to test whether ivuxolimab altered TCR sequence diversity and caused clonal T-cell expansion. The paper covers the monotherapy dose-escalation part of the phase I ivuxolimab trial, which included N of about 50 patients. Partial responses occurred in three dose-escalation patients: two with cutaneous melanoma and one with hepatocellular carcinoma. Prior anti-PD-1, anti-PD-L1 or anti-CTLA-4 therapy was permitted, and checkpoint inhibitors had been received by less than 45% of dose-escalation patients. Intravenous ivuxolimab was administered to patients every 2 weeks at six dose levels: 0.01, 0.1, 0.3, 1.5, 3 and 10 mg/kg. In the dose-escalation cohort, approximately 82% of patients were male, and the mean age was around 60 years with a range of roughly 20 to 85. Of the 50 or so patients in dose escalation, some 20 had hepatocellular carcinoma, some 15 had melanoma, 9 had renal cell carcinoma and 9 had head and neck cancer. Paper-wide results and their limitations: Low levels of normalized T-cell clonal expansion were also seen in some nonresponding patients. At doses from 0.1 to 3.0 mg/kg, clonal expansion was seen in both CD4+ and CD8+ blood T cells between baseline and week 6. In partial responders in the 0.1-3.0 mg/kg groups, normalized peripheral clonal expansion was found to be among the lowest, especially among CD8+ T cells. The antigen specificity of the clonally expanded peripheral T cells was not determined. After ivuxolimab, CD8+ T cells had more expanded clones than CD4+ T cells on average.

Reading the germline V gene gives CDR1 ENHRY and CDR2 SYGVKD. Reading from cysteine to phenylalanine, the CDR3 counts 15 amino acids. The retained sequence is limited to the CDR3, 45 bases, with the frame set at the first base. For this chain, trimming is 4 bases at the V end and 0 bases at the J end, and the number of junction bases without a gene match is 3. The clonotype comes from an adult with an advanced solid tumor such as melanoma, head and neck, liver or kidney cancer. The chain is assembled from TRBV10-3 and TRBJ2-1, and TRBD2 aligns with 7 junction nucleotides. The source was CD4+ or CD8+ T cells sorted from blood, collected in a trial of the OX40 agonist ivuxolimab. For the CDR3, the sequence is CAISGSGGSYNEQFF. The DNA sequence follows: TGTGCCATCAGTGGGTCGGGGGGCTCCTACAATGAGCAGTTCTTC.